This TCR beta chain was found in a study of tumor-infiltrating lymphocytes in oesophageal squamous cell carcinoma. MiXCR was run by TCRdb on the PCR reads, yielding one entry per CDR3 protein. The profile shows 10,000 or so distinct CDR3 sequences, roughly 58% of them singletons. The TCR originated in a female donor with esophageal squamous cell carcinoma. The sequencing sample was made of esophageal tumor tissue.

The CDR3, as DNA: TGTGCCAGCAGCCCCGGACAGTCTTATGGCTACACCTTC. It encodes CASSPGQSYGYTF. The V and J genes are TRBV7-3 and TRBJ2-1, with D perhaps matching TRBD1 (6 bases). The J call is uncertain, as TRBJ1-2 better fits the DNA end. Per germline, CDR1 SGHTA and CDR2 FQGTGA. The CDR3 spans 13 residues.